This T cell receptor (beta chain) was identified in a study of blood T cell repertoires in COVID-19. This clone came up once. Between the trimmed V and J ends, which lost 0 bases and 3 bases, there was a span of 12 bases. The CDR3 has 16 amino acids. Looked up from germline, CDR1 is LGHNA and CDR2 is YNFKEQ. Profiled with immunoSEQ multiplex PCR; TCRdb holds only in-frame clones, not every one. The table has about 670,000 clones, 85% to 90% seen once; the top ten hold about 0.24%. The origin of this receptor is a woman aged 18-30 years with acute or convalescent COVID-19. The specimen sequenced was peripheral blood. V gene TRBV4-2 combines with J gene TRBJ1-3, with a weak D call TRBD1 (6 bases). CDR3 loop: CASSQEIGQLGNTIYF. The CDR3 DNA follows: TGTGCCAGCAGCCAAGAGATCGGACAGCTTGGAAACACCATATATTTT.